This TCR beta chain was documented in a study of blood T cell repertoires in COVID-19. Method: immunoSEQ multiplex PCR; TCRdb's copy keeps in-frame clones and lacks some. This sample has around 200,000 clones, with approximately 85% found just once. This study enrolled people aged roughly 18 to 100 from roughly 22 US geographic areas. Which cohort a participant joined came from the clinical history participants gave. Donors in Cohort 3 who had recovered were those with two negative PCRs, healthcare professional clearance, or resolution of their symptoms. There are 19 residues in the CDR3. Losses at the gene ends were 6 bases for V and 0 bases for J; bases not matched to a gene: 15. From germline, CDR1 is ENHRY and CDR2 SYGVKD.

The sequence came from a man in his forties or fifties who had recovered from COVID-19. The chain joins TRBV10-3 to TRBJ1-1; 11 bases map to TRBD1. The sequencing input was PBMCs or T cells enriched from blood (not recorded which). The CDR3 sequence: CAISRGRPGQGGMNTEAFF. The DNA of the CDR3 is TGTGCCATCAGCCGCGGGCGGCCGGGACAGGGGGGTATGAACACTGAAGCTTTCTTT.